This TCR beta chain appears in the sequencing data of a study of blood T cell repertoires in COVID-19. In the original workflow: Amplifying reference gene primers gave estimates of nucleated cell counts. TCRdb's copy holds only in-frame clones and misses some; the assay was immunoSEQ multiplex PCR. The V and J calls and clone size are taken from that table; D and trimming were inferred from the DNA. Altogether some 140,000 clones are present, less than 90% being singletons, with the ten largest covering under 5.5%. The CDR3 is 16 amino acids. The germline CDR1 and CDR2 sequences are LGHNA and YSLEER. Germline trimming cut 0 bases from V and 10 bases from J; bases unmatched to any gene: 10.

Sequenced input: PBMCs or T cells enriched from blood (not recorded which). The receptor comes from a man between 40 and 49 years old with acute COVID-19. This chain joins TRBV4-3 and TRBJ2-1; 9 nucleotides agree with TRBD1. The CDR3 sequence: CASSQDWDREIGEQFF. The DNA for the CDR3 is TGCGCCAGCAGCCAAGATTGGGACAGGGAAATCGGCGAGCAGTTCTTC.